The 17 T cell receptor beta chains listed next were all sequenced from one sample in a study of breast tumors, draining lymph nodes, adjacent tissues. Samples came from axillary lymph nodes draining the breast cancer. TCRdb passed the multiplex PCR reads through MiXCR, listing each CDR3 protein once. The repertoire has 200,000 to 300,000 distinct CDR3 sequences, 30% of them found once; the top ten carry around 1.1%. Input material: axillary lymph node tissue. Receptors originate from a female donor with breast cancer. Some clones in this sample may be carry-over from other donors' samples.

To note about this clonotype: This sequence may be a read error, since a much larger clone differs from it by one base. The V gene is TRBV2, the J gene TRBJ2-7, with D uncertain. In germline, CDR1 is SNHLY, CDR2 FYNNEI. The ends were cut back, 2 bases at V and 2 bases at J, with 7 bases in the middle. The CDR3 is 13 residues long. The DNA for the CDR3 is TGTGCCAGCAGTGAATCCGTCCCCTACGAGCAGTACTTC. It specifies CASSESVPYEQYF.

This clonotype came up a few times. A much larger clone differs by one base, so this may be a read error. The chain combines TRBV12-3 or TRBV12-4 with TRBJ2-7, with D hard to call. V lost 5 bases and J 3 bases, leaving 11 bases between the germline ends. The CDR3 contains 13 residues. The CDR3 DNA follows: TGTGCCAGCAGTCACGCCCGAAACTACGAGCAGTACTTC. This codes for CASSHARNYEQYF.

CDR3 sequence: CASSHLTGTGINQPQHF. CDR3 nucleotides: TGCGCCAGCAGCCACTTAACCGGGACAGGGATCAATCAGCCCCAGCATTTT. V gene TRBV4-3 combines with J gene TRBJ1-5; 9 nucleotides agree with TRBD1. The V segment lost 3 bases and the J segment 3 bases; nucleotides outside the gene matches: 9. The CDR3 covers 17 residues. CDR1 and CDR2 (germline): LGHNA, YSLEER.

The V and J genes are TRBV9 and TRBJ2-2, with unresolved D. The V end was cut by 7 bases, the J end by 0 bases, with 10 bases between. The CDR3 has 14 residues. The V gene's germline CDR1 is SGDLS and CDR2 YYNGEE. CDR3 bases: TGTGCCAGCCAGCAAAGCCCGAACACCGGGGAGCTGTTTTTT. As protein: CASQQSPNTGELFF.

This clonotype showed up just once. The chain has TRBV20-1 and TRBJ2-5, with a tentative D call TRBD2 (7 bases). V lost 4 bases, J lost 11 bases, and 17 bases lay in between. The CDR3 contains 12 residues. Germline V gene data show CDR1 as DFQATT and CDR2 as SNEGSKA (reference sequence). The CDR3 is CSAIGGGDTQYF. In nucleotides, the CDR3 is TGCAGTGCTATAGGGGGGGGAGATACGCAGTACTTC.

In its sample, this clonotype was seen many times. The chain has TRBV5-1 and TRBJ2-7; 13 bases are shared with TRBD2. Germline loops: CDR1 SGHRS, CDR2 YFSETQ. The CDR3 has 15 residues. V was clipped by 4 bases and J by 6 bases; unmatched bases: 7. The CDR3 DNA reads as TGCGCCAGCAGCCCGGGACTAGCGGGAATCGTCGAGCAGTACTTC. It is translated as CASSPGLAGIVEQYF.

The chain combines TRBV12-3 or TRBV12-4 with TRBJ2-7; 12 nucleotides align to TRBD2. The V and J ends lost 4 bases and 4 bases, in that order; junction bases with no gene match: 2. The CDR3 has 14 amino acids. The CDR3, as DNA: TGTGCCAGCAGTTGCGGACTAGCGGGGTACGAGCAGTACTTC. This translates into CASSCGLAGYEQYF.

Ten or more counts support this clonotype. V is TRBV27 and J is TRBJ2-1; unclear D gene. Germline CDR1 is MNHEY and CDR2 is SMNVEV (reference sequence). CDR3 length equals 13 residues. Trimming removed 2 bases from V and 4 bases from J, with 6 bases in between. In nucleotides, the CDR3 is TGTGCCAGCAGTTTAACGAGGTACAATGAGCAGTTCTTC. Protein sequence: CASSLTRYNEQFF.

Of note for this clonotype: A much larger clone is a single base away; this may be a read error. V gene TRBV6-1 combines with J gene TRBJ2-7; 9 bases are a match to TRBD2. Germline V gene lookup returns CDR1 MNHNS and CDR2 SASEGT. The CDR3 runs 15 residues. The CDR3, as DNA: TGTGCCAGCAGGAGTGGACTAGCGCGAACGAACGAGCGGTACTTC. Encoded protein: CASRSGLARTNERYF.

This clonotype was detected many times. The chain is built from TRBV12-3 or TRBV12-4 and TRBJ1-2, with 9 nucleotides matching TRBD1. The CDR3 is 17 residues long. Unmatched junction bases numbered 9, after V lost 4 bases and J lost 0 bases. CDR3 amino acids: CASSSGDRVLANYGYTF. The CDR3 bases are TGTGCCAGCAGTTCCGGGGACAGGGTACTAGCTAACTATGGCTACACCTTC.

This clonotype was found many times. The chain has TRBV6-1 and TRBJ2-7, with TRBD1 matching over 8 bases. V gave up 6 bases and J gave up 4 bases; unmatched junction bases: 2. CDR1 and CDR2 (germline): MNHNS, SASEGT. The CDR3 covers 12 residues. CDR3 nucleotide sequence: TGTGCCAGCAGGACAGGGGATTACGAGCAGTACTTC. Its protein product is CASRTGDYEQYF.

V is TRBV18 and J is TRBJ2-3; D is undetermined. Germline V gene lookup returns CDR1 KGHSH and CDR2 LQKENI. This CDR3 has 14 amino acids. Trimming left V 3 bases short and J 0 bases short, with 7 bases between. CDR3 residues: CASSPVDSTDTQYF. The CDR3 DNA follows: TGTGCCAGCTCACCGGTCGACAGCACAGATACGCAGTATTTT.

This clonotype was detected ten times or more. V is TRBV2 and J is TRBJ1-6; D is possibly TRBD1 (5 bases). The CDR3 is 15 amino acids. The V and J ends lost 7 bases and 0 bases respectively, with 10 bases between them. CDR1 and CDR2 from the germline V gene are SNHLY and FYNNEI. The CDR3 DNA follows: TGTGCCAGCATTGGGGGAGGCTCCTATAATTCACCCCTCCACTTT. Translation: CASIGGGSYNSPLHF.

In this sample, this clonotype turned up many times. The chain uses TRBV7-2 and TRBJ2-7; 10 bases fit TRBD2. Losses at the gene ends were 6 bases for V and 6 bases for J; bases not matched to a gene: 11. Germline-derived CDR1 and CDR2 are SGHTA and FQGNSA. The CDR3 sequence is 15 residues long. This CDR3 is CASRPWASGSREQYF. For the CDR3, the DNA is TGTGCCAGCAGGCCTTGGGCTAGCGGGAGTCGCGAGCAGTACTTC.

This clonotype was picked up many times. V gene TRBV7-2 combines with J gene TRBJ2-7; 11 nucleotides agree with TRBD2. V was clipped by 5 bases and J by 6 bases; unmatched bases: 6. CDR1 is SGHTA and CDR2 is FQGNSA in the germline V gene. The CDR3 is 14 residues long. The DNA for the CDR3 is TGTGCCAGCAGCCCGACTAGCGGGACCCCCGAGCAGTACTTC. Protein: CASSPTSGTPEQYF.

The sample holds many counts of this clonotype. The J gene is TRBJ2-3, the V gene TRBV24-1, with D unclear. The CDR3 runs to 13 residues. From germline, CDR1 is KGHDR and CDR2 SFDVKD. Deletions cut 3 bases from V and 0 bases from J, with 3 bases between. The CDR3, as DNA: TGTGCCACCAGTGATGGTAGCACAGATACGCAGTATTTT. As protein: CATSDGSTDTQYF.

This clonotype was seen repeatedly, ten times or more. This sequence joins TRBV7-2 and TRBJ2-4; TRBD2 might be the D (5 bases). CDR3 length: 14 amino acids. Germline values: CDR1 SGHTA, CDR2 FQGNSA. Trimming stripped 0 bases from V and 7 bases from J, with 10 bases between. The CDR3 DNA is TGTGCCAGCAGCTTAGCACTAGATAGGAACATTCAGTACTTC. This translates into CASSLALDRNIQYF.